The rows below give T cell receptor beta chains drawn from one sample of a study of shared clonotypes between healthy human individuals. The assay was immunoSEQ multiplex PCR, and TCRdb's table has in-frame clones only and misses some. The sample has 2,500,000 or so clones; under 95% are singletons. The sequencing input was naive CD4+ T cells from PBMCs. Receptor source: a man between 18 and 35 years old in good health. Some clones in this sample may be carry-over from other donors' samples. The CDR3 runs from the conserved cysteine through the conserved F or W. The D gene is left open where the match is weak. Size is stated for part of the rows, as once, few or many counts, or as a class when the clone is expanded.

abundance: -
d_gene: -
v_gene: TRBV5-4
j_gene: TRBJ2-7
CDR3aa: CASSPGGKSSSYEQYF
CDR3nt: TGTGCCAGCAGCCCAGGGGGGAAATCAAGCTCCTACGAGCAGTACTTC

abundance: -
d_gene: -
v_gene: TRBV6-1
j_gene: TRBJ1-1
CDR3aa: CASSEWATTEAFF
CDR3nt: TGTGCCAGCAGTGAATGGGCGACCACTGAAGCTTTCTTT

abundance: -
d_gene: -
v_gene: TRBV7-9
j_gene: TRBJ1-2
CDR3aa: CASSFLSVGNGYTF
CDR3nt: TGTGCCAGCAGCTTCTTGTCAGTAGGCAATGGCTACACCTTC

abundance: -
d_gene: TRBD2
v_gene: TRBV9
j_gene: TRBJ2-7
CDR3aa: CASSVSGTSGAYEQYF
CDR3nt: TGTGCCAGCAGCGTTTCTGGGACTAGCGGGGCCTACGAGCAGTACTTC

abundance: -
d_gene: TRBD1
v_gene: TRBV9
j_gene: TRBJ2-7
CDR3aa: CASSVADRGLGEQYF
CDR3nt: TGTGCCAGCAGCGTAGCGGACAGGGGGCTCGGCGAGCAGTACTTC

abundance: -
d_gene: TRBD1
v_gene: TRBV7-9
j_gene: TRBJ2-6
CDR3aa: CASSRDRVASGANVLTF
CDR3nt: TGTGCCAGCAGCCGGGACAGGGTGGCCTCTGGGGCCAACGTCCTGACTTTC

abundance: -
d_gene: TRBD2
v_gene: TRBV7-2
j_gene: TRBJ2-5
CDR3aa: CASSSTSGGQETQYF
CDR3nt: TGTGCCAGCAGCTCCACTAGCGGGGGCCAAGAGACCCAGTACTTC

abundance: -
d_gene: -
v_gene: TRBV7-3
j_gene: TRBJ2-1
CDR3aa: CASSVGGTFNEQFF
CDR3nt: TGTGCCAGCAGCGTGGGCGGGACCTTTAATGAGCAGTTCTTC

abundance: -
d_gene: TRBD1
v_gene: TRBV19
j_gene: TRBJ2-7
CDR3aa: CAKRTGGSDEQYF
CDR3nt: TGTGCCAAAAGGACAGGGGGCTCCGACGAGCAGTACTTC

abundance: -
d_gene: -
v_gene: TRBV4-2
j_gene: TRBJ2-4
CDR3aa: CASSQDADSPPQYF
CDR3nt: TGTGCCAGCAGCCAAGATGCCGACTCTCCACCACAGTACTTC

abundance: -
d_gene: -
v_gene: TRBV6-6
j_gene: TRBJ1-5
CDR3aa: CASKGYGNQPQHF
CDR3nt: TGTGCCAGCAAGGGGTATGGCAATCAGCCCCAGCATTTT

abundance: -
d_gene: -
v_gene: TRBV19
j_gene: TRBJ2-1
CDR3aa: CASSPYVFNEQFF
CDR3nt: TGTGCCAGTAGCCCCTACGTTTTTAATGAGCAGTTCTTC

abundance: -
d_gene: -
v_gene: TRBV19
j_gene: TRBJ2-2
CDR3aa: CASSQPGMNTGELFF
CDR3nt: TGTGCCAGTAGTCAACCAGGGATGAACACCGGGGAGCTGTTTTTT

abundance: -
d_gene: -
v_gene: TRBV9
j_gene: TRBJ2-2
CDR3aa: CASSARSQGTGELFF
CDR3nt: TGTGCCAGCAGCGCTCGATCCCAAGGGACCGGGGAGCTGTTTTTT

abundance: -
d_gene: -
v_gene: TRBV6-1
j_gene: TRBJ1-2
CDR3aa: CAIQRQNYGYTF
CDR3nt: TGTGCCATACAACGGCAGAACTATGGCTACACCTTC

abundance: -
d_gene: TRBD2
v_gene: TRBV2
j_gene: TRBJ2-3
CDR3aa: CATLGRISTDTQYF
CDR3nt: TGTGCCACCCTCGGGAGGATAAGCACAGATACGCAGTATTTT

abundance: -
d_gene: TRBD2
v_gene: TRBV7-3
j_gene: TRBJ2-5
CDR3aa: CASSYSGSGEAQYF
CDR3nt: TGTGCCAGCAGTTATAGCGGGAGTGGCGAGGCCCAGTACTTC

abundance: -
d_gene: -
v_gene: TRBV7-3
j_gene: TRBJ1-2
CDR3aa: CASSPGGGESDGYTF
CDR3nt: TGTGCCAGCAGCCCCGGGGGGGGAGAATCCGATGGCTACACCTTC

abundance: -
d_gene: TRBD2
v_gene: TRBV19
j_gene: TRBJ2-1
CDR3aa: CASSVSGSWGEQFF
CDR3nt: TGTGCCAGTAGTGTGAGCGGGAGCTGGGGTGAGCAGTTCTTC

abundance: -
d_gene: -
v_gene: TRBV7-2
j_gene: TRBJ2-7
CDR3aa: CASSPDRVGEQYF
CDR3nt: TGTGCCAGCAGCCCAGATCGGGTGGGCGAGCAGTACTTC

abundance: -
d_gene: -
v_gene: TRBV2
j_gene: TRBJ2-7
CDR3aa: CASRRQSFAYEQYF
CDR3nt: TGTGCCAGCAGACGACAGTCTTTCGCCTACGAGCAGTACTTC

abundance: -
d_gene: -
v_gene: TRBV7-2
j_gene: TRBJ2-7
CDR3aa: CASSHLGASLYEQYF
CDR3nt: TGTGCCAGCAGCCACCTAGGGGCGTCCCTCTACGAGCAGTACTTC

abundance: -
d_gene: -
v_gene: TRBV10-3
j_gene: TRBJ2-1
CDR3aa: CAISPRVGAGEQFF
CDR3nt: TGTGCCATCAGCCCCCGGGTGGGGGCCGGTGAGCAGTTCTTC

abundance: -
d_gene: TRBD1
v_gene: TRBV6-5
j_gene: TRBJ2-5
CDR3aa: CASSPGTGRETQYF
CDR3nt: TGTGCCAGCAGTCCCGGGACAGGCAGAGAGACCCAGTACTTC

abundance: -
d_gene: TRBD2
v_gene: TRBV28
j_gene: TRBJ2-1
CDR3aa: CASSIPRTSGRPINEQFF
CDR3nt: TGTGCCAGCAGTATCCCCCGGACTAGCGGGAGACCAATCAATGAGCAGTTCTTC

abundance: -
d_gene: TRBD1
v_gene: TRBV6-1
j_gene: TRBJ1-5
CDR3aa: CASITTGTPGAQHF
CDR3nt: TGTGCCAGCATCACGACAGGGACCCCAGGGGCCCAGCATTTT

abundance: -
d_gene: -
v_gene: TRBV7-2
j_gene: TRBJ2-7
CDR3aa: CASSLIMGLPGEQYF
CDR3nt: TGTGCCAGCAGCTTAATTATGGGACTCCCCGGCGAGCAGTACTTC

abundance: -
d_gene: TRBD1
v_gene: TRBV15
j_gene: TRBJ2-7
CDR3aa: CATSRDRGQGNEQYF
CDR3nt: TGTGCCACCAGCAGAGATCGGGGACAGGGGAACGAGCAGTACTTC

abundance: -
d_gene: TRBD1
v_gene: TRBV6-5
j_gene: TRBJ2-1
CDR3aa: CASSLRDRYYNEQFF
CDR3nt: TGTGCCAGCAGCCTCCGGGACAGGTACTACAATGAGCAGTTCTTC

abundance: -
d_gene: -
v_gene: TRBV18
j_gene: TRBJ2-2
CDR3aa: CASSETLTGELFF
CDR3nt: TGTGCCAGCTCGGAGACACTCACCGGGGAGCTGTTTTTT

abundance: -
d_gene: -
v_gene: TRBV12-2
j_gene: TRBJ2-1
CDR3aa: CASRPRGSGTYNEQFF
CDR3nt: TGTGCAAGTCGCCCCCGGGGTAGCGGGACTTACAATGAGCAGTTCTTC

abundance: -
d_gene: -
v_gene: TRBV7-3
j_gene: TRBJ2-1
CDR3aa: CASSGAVTYNEQFF
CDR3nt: TGTGCCAGCAGCGGGGCAGTCACCTACAATGAGCAGTTCTTC

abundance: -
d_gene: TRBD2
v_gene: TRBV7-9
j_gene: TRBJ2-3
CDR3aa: CASSLVRGRITDTQYF
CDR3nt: TGTGCCAGCAGCTTAGTTCGCGGGAGGATAACAGATACGCAGTATTTT

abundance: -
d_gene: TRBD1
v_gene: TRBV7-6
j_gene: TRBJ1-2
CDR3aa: CASSPRTIGQGRGGYTF
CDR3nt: TGTGCCAGCAGCCCTCGAACGATAGGACAGGGGAGGGGCGGCTACACCTTC

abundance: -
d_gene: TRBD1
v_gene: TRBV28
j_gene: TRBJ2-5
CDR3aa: CASISPGTGGPETQYF
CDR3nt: TGTGCCAGCATCTCTCCCGGGACAGGGGGCCCAGAGACCCAGTACTTC

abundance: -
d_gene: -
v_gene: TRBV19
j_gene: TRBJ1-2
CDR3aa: CASRPPQGEDYGYTF
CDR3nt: TGTGCCAGTAGACCTCCACAGGGAGAGGACTATGGCTACACCTTC

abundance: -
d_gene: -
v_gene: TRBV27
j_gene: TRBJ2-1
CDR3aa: CASSFVDSNEQFF
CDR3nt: TGTGCCAGCAGTTTTGTGGACAGCAATGAGCAGTTCTTC

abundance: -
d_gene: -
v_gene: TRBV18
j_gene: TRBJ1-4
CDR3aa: CASSPPRSAGPNEKLFF
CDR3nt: TGTGCCAGCTCACCACCGAGGAGCGCCGGACCTAATGAAAAACTGTTTTTT

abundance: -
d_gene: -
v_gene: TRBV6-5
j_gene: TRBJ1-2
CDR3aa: CASSYSGRNYGYTF
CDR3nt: TGTGCCAGCAGTTACTCTGGGCGGAACTATGGCTACACCTTC

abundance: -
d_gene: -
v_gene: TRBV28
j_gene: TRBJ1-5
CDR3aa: CASSFLRLRRSNQPQHF
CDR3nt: TGTGCCAGCAGTTTTCTCAGGTTACGTAGGAGCAATCAGCCCCAGCATTTT

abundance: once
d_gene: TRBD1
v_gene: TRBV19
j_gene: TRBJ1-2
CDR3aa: CASSPRGAQGYTF
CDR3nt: TGTGCCAGTAGTCCCAGGGGGGCGCAGGGCTACACCTTC

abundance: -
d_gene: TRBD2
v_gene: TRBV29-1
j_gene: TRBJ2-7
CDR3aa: CSVVPQGGGEQYF
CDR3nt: TGCAGCGTTGTCCCACAGGGCGGGGGGGAGCAGTACTTC

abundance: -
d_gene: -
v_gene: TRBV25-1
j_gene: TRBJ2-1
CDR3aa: CASSDGRATYNEQFF
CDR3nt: TGTGCCAGCAGTGATGGCAGGGCCACCTACAATGAGCAGTTCTTC

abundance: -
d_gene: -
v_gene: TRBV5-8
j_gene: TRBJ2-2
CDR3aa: CASSLLGPGHTGELFF
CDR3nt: TGTGCCAGCAGCTTGTTAGGGCCAGGACACACCGGGGAGCTGTTTTTT

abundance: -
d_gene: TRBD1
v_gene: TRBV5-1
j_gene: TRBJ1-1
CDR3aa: CASSLARTGRTEAFF
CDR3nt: TGCGCCAGCAGCTTGGCTAGGACAGGGAGAACTGAAGCTTTCTTT

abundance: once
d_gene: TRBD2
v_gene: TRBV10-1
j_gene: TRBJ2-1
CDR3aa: CASSGTSGRPSYNEQFF
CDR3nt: TGCGCCAGCAGTGGGACTAGCGGGAGGCCATCCTACAATGAGCAGTTCTTC

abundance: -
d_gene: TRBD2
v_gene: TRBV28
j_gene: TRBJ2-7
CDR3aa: CASLLAASYEQYF
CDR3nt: TGTGCCAGCTTACTAGCGGCCTCCTACGAGCAGTACTTC

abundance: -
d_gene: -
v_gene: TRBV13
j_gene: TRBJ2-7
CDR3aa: CASSLSGPEDEQYF
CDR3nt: TGTGCCAGCAGCTTATCGGGCCCAGAAGACGAGCAGTACTTC

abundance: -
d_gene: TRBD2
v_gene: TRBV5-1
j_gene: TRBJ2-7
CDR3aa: CASSAGLAGGAYEQYF
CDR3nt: TGCGCCAGCAGCGCGGGACTAGCGGGAGGGGCCTACGAGCAGTACTTC

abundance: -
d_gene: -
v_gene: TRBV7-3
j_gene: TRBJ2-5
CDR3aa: CASSPPGGGGQETQYF
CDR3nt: TGTGCCAGCAGCCCTCCTGGGGGAGGAGGGCAAGAGACCCAGTACTTC

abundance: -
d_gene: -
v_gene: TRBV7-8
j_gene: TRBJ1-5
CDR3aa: CASSLYRDSRQPQHF
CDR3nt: TGTGCCAGCAGCTTATACAGGGATTCTCGGCAGCCCCAGCATTTT

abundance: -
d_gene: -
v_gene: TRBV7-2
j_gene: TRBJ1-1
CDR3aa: CASSFTGGTWSTEAFF
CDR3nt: TGTGCCAGCAGCTTTACAGGAGGGACGTGGAGCACTGAAGCTTTCTTT

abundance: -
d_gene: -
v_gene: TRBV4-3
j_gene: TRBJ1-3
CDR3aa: CASSLSQAGMRASSGNTIYF
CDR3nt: TGCGCCAGCAGCCTGAGCCAAGCGGGTATGAGGGCGAGCTCTGGAAACACCATATATTTT

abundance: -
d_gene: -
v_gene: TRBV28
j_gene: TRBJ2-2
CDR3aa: CASSRPPGAGELFF
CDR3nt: TGTGCCAGCAGCCGGCCGCCTGGGGCCGGGGAGCTGTTTTTT

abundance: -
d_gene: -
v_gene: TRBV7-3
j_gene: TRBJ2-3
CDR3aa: CASSLAASTDTQYF
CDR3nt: TGTGCCAGCAGCTTGGCAGCTAGCACAGATACGCAGTATTTT

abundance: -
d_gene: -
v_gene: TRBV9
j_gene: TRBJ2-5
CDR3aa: CASSGGLAAGETQYF
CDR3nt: TGTGCCAGCAGCGGGGGGCTAGCGGCAGGAGAGACCCAGTACTTC

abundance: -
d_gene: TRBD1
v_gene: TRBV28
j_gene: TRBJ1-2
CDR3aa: CASSPGQGDYGYTF
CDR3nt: TGTGCCAGCAGTCCGGGACAGGGAGACTATGGCTACACCTTC

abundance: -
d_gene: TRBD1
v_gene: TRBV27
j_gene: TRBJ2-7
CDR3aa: CASSPNRQGRPYEQYF
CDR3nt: TGTGCCAGCAGTCCCAACCGACAGGGCAGGCCCTACGAGCAGTACTTC

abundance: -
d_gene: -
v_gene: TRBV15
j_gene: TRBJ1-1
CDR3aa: CATSREGTEAFF
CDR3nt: TGTGCCACCAGCAGAGAGGGCACTGAAGCTTTCTTT

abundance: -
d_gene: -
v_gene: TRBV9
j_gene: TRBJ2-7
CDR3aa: CASSGGRRDSYEQYF
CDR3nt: TGTGCCAGCAGCGGCGGCCGGAGGGATTCCTACGAGCAGTACTTC